The 10 T cell receptor beta chains reported below all come from one sample, sequenced in a study of metastatic and nonmetastatic thyroid tumors (dated by TCRdb to about 2020). No treatment had been received by any patient before thyroid surgery. The method was PCR. Sequencing instrument: Illumina HiSeq 4000. TCRdb reprocessing: public reads trimmed at Q25 with fastp, clones called with MiXCR, in-frame beta chains kept. This sample has tens of thousands of clones in its table, and about 24% of those were observed once. Around 10% of the sample comes from the top ten. The sequenced sample consisted of tumor tissue. All receptors come from a male donor with papillary thyroid cancer or a benign thyroid nodule (not recorded which). Some clones in this sample may be carry-over from other donors' samples.

The chain combines TRBV3-1 with TRBJ2-7; D is perhaps TRBD2 (5 bases). Germline-derived CDR1 and CDR2 are LGHDT and YNNKEL (reference sequence). The CDR3 is 13 residues long. Trimming left V 7 bases short and J 1 base short, with 11 bases between. In DNA form, the CDR3 reads TGTGCCAGCACCTCGGGATTTTCCTACGAGCAGTACTTC. Translation gives CASTSGFSYEQYF.

In its sample, this clone was seen many times. The chain has TRBV20-1 and TRBJ2-3; 10 bases agree with TRBD2. The CDR3 contains 16 residues. The V gene's germline CDR1 is DFQATT and CDR2 SNEGSKA (reference sequence). The V gene end was trimmed by 8 bases and the J gene end by 1 base; junction bases not matched to a gene: 12. The CDR3 here is CSLDGGLAGGTDTQYF. In DNA form, the CDR3 reads TGCAGTTTGGATGGGGGGCTAGCGGGAGGCACAGATACGCAGTATTTT.

The V gene is TRBV30, the J gene TRBJ1-2; no definite D call. This CDR3 contains 12 residues. Germline lookup yields CDR1 GTSNPN and CDR2 SVGIG (reference sequence). V lost 3 bases, J lost 3 bases, and 8 bases lay in between. The CDR3 spells CAWSRRDYGYTF. CDR3 DNA: TGTGCCTGGAGCCGGAGGGACTATGGCTACACCTTC.

This clone was counted only a few times. V is TRBV6-2 or TRBV6-3 and J is TRBJ1-2; TRBD1 is a possible D gene (5 bases). CDR1 is MNHEY, CDR2 SVGEGT, per germline. There are 13 residues in the CDR3. Trimming removed 5 bases from V and 8 bases from J, with 15 bases in between. Here the CDR3 reads CASSPTGVRGYTF. The CDR3 DNA is TGTGCCAGCAGTCCGACGGGGGTCAGAGGCTACACCTTC.

This clone was seen ten or more times. CDR3 region: CASTLSGGGRELFF. The CDR3, as DNA: TGTGCCAGCACCCTAAGTGGGGGGGGACGGGAGCTGTTTTTT. V usage is TRBV12-3 or TRBV12-4 and J usage is TRBJ2-2; the match to TRBD2 covers 7 bases. Losses at the gene ends were 7 bases for V and 9 bases for J; bases not matched to a gene: 11. The CDR3 runs to 14 residues.

This clone was seen many times. This chain connects TRBV6-1 to TRBJ2-7; D is uncertain. V was trimmed by 1 base and J by 0 bases, leaving 7 bases between them. The CDR3 spans 14 residues. Per germline, CDR1 MNHNS and CDR2 SASEGT. CDR3 amino acids: CASSEVPGSYEQYF. The DNA for the CDR3 is TGTGCCAGCAGTGAAGTGCCGGGCTCCTACGAGCAGTACTTC.

The CDR3 DNA reads TGTGCCAGCAGCGTATATCAGGAGGGGCTACCCATATATTTT. This codes for CASSVYQEGLPIYF. V is TRBV7-6 and J is TRBJ1-3; the D gene is possibly TRBD1 (5 bases). This CDR3 comprises 14 residues. Between the trimmed V and J ends, which lost 5 bases and 11 bases, there was a span of 19 bases. CDR1 and CDR2 from the germline V gene are SGHVS and FNYEAQ.

The table lists this clone with many counts. The gene calls are TRBV9 and TRBJ2-5; 9 positions match TRBD1. With 0 bases clipped from V and 3 bases from J, the junction kept 3 bases outside the gene matches. From germline, CDR1 is SGDLS and CDR2 YYNGEE. This CDR3 has 15 residues. This chain's CDR3 is CASSVDRTGEETQYF. The CDR3 bases are TGTGCCAGCAGCGTAGATCGGACAGGGGAAGAGACCCAGTACTTC.

This clone has at least ten counts. This chain joins TRBV27 and TRBJ2-3, with D uncertain. CDR3 size: 14 residues. V was clipped by 6 bases and J by 0 bases, with 10 bases between them. CDR1 is MNHEY and CDR2 is SMNVEV in the germline V gene (reference sequence). The DNA of the CDR3 is TGTGCCAGCAGACCTCTCAGTAGCACAGATACGCAGTATTTT. Translated: CASRPLSSTDTQYF.

The chain carries TRBV6-1 and TRBJ2-5, with D possibly matching TRBD2 (5 bases). There are 13 residues in the CDR3. Trimming took 9 bases from V and 7 from J, leaving 18 bases between them. The V gene's germline CDR1 is MNHNS and CDR2 SASEGT. CDR3 protein: CARSGMESGTQYF. Here the CDR3 DNA reads TGTGCCAGATCGGGAATGGAAAGCGGGACCCAGTACTTC.